What follows are 2 T cell receptor beta chains derived from one specimen sequenced in a study of CD8 T cells in ankylosing spondylitis. TCRdb analysed the 5' RACE reads with MiXCR anew, one entry per CDR3 protein. The sample includes hundreds of thousands of distinct CDR3 sequences, roughly 20% of them seen just once. Sequencing input: blood, either unsorted or a sorted T cell fraction (not recorded which). The source is a female donor with ankylosing spondylitis or in good health (not recorded which).

This chain uses TRBV11-1 with TRBJ2-3; D uncertain. The V and J ends lost 6 bases and 2 bases respectively, with 15 bases between them. The CDR3 spans 15 residues. Germline V gene lookup returns CDR1 SGHAT and CDR2 FQDESV (reference sequence). Written as DNA, the CDR3 is TGTGCCAGCAGTCCAAGGGTGGCAGACACAGATACGCAGTATTTT. Translating it yields CASSPRVADTDTQYF.

This clonotype turned up a few times. The rearrangement joins TRBV3-1 to TRBJ2-4; D is possibly TRBD1 (5 bases). The CDR3 sequence is 13 residues long. Germline V gene data show CDR1 as LGHDT and CDR2 as YNNKEL (reference sequence). Trimming shortened V by 3 bases and J by 6 bases, and 9 bases separated the two germline ends. The CDR3 region is CASSHRALNIQYF. The CDR3 DNA sequence: TGTGCCAGCAGCCACAGGGCATTAAACATTCAGTACTTC.